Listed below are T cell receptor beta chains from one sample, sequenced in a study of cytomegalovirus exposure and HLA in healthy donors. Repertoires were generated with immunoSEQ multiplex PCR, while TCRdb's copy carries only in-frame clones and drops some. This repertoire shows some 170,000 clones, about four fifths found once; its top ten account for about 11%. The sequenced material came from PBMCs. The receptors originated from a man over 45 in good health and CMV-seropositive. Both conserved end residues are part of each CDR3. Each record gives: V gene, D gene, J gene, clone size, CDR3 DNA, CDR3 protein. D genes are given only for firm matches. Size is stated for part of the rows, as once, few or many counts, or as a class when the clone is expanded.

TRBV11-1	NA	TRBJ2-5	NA	TGTGCCAGCAGCCAAAGAAGGGCGCAGGGTGAGACCCAGTACTTC	CASSQRRAQGETQYF
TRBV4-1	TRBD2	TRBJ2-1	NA	TGCGCCAGCAGCCAAGAACTAGCGCGTAACAATGAGCAGTTCTTC	CASSQELARNNEQFF
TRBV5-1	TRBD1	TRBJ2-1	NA	TGCGCCAGCAGCTTGAACGTGAGGACAGGGAGTTTGAATGAGCAGTTCTTC	CASSLNVRTGSLNEQFF
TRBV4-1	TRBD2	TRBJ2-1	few	TGCGCCAGCAGCCAGCCGATGGGACTAGCGGGGGGGCCTGACTCCTACAATGAGCAGTTCTTC	CASSQPMGLAGGPDSYNEQFF
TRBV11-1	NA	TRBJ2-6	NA	TGTGCCAGCAGGGAGGGGCGCCCTGGGGCCAACGTCCTGACTTTC	CASREGRPGANVLTF
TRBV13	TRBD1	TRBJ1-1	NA	TGTGCCAGCAGCTTAGAGGGACAGGGATACACTGAAGCTTTCTTT	CASSLEGQGYTEAFF
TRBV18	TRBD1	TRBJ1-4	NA	TGTGCCAGCAGCGCGGACAGGGGGGATGAAAAACTGTTTTTT	CASSADRGDEKLFF
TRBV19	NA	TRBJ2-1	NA	TGTGCCAGTAGTTCAAACAGCTTGGTCTACAATGAGCAGTTCTTC	CASSSNSLVYNEQFF
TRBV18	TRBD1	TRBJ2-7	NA	TGTGCCAGCTCACCAGTGGGACAGGGCCGCGACGAGCAGTACTTC	CASSPVGQGRDEQYF
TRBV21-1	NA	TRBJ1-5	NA	TGTGCCAGCAGCAAATGTCAGGGAAGAGGTCAGCCCCAGCATTTT	CASSKCQGRGQPQHF